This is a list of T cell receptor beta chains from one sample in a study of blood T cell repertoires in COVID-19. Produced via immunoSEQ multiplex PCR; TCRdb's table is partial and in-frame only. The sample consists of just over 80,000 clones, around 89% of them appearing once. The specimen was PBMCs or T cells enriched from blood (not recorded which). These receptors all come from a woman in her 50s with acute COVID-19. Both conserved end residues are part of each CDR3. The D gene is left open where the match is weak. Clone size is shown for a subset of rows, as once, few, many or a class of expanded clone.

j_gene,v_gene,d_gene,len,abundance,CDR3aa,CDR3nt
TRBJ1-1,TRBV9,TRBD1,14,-,CASSLGTANTEAFF,TGTGCCAGCAGCCTGGGGACAGCGAACACTGAAGCTTTCTTT
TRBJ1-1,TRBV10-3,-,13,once,CAISESRNTEAFF,TGTGCCATCAGTGAGTCCCGGAACACTGAAGCTTTCTTT
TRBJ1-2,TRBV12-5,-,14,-,CASGLGSRPHYNTF,TGTGCTAGTGGTTTGGGGTCCCGCCCCCACTATAACACCTTC
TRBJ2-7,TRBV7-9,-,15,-,CASSSTGTPNYEQYF,TGTGCCAGCAGCTCGACCGGGACACCAAACTACGAGCAGTACTTC
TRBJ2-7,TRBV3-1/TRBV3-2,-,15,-,CASSQDPLASYEQYF,TGTGCCAGCAGCCAAGATCCCCTAGCGAGCTACGAGCAGTACTTC
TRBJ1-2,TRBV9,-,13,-,CASSPGINYGYTF,TGTGCCAGCAGCCCCGGGATAAACTATGGCTACACCTTC
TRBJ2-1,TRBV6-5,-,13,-,CASTSLSNNEQFF,TGTGCCAGCACTAGCCTCTCTAACAATGAGCAGTTCTTC
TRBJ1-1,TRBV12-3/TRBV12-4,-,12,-,CASSLRNTEAFF,TGTGCCAGCAGTTTGCGGAACACTGAAGCTTTCTTT
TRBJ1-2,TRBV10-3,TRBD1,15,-,CAISEGTAPYYGYTF,TGTGCCATCAGTGAAGGGACAGCACCCTACTATGGCTACACCTTC
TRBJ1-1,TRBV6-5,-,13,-,CASSLTPNTEAFF,TGTGCCAGCAGTTTGACACCGAACACTGAAGCTTTCTTT
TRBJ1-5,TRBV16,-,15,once,CASSQQADSNQPQHF,TGTGCCAGCAGCCAACAGGCCGATAGCAATCAGCCCCAGCATTTT
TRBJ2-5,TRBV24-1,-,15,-,CATSEFTGGGETQYF,TGTGCCACCAGTGAATTCACAGGGGGAGGGGAGACCCAGTACTTC
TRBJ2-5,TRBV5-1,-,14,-,CASSRSQGGETQYF,TGCGCCAGCAGCCGATCACAGGGAGGGGAGACCCAGTACTTC
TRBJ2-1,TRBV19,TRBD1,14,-,CASSIRGTADEQFF,TGTGCCAGTAGTATCAGGGGGACGGCGGATGAGCAGTTCTTC
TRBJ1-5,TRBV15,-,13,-,CATSRDGSQPQHF,TGTGCCACCAGCAGAGATGGTAGTCAGCCCCAGCATTTT
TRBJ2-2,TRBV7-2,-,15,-,CASSLTLGGTGELFF,TGTGCCAGCAGCTTAACTCTGGGCGGGACCGGGGAGCTGTTTTTT
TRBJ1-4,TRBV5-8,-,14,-,CATRRPGVYEKLFF,TGTGCCACCAGAAGACCGGGGGTTTATGAAAAACTGTTTTTT
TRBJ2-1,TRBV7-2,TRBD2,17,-,CASSLTAGESWDNEQFF,TGTGCCAGCAGCTTGACTGCGGGAGAGTCGTGGGACAATGAGCAGTTCTTC
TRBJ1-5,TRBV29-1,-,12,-,CSVADSNQPQHF,TGCAGCGTGGCGGATAGCAATCAGCCCCAGCATTTT
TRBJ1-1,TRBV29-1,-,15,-,CSALRPGHMNTEAFF,TGCAGCGCCCTCCGGCCGGGACACATGAACACTGAAGCTTTCTTT
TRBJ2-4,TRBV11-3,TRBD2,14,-,CASSPTGLAGIQYF,TGTGCCAGCAGCCCGACTGGGCTAGCGGGCATTCAGTACTTC
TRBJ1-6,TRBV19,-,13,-,CASRQGFNSPLHF,TGTGCCAGTAGGCAGGGATTTAATTCACCCCTCCACTTT
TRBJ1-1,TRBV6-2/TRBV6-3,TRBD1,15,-,CASSYATGLSTEAFF,TGTGCCAGCAGTTACGCGACAGGGCTGAGCACTGAAGCTTTCTTT
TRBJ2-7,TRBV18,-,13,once,CASSPPQSYEQYF,TGTGCCAGCTCACCACCCCAGTCCTACGAGCAGTACTTC
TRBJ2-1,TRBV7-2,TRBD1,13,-,CASSSPTGTEQFF,TGTGCCAGCAGCTCCCCGACAGGGACTGAGCAGTTCTTC